This is a list of T cell receptor beta chains from one sample in a study of blood T cells in healthy people across ages. Each CDR3 protein is one row after TCRdb ran MiXCR on the 5' RACE reads. The sample yields about 800,000 distinct CDR3 sequences, 25% seen once. These data were also filed under a second study, of T cells of mothers and their children.

The sequencing input was blood. These receptors were collected from a boy younger than 18 in good health. CDR3s include the opening cysteine and the closing phenylalanine or tryptophan. D genes are given only for firm matches.

v_gene | d_gene | CDR3aa
TRBV11-2 | TRBD2 | CASSLDGRTGGQFF
TRBV4-1 | TRBD1 | CASSQPTSRDRVFGGYTF
TRBV6-2/TRBV6-3 | NA | CASSYGTSGYYNEQFF
TRBV3-1 | NA | CASSQAWGGYNEQFF
TRBV10-3 | TRBD1 | CAISESTGNHEQYF
TRBV4-3 | TRBD1 | CASSRTSQGAEQYF
TRBV29-1 | TRBD1 | CSVEAGTAEAFF
TRBV20-1 | TRBD1 | CSARDSGRGRETQYF
TRBV7-9 | TRBD2 | CASSLVVLGLASYEQYF
TRBV9 | TRBD1 | CASSETGTEDEKLFF
TRBV7-9 | NA | CASSFLASNRETQYF
TRBV7-2 | NA | CASSLEGRLSGGYTF
TRBV20-1 | NA | CSARVKGLNTEAFF
TRBV12-3/TRBV12-4 | TRBD1 | CASSLWARGFDPGTEAFF
TRBV12-3/TRBV12-4 | NA | CASSKTDLEQYF
TRBV11-2 | TRBD2 | CASSLTSGSDYEQYF
TRBV7-9 | NA | CASSRELSNQETQYF
TRBV6-5 | NA | CASSYSISGPYNEQFF
TRBV7-9 | TRBD1 | CASSLPPQQGFHYEQYF
TRBV27 | TRBD2 | CASSLYRGGLEQYF
TRBV5-1 | NA | CASSLALVSYNEQFF
TRBV15 | NA | CATSGPGTSYNEQFF
TRBV7-9 | NA | CASSTTPAMGYEQYF
TRBV18 | NA | CASSGDTGPGMNQPQHF
TRBV27 | TRBD1 | CASGQGTQVEQFF
TRBV29-1 | NA | CSVEGQGEESYGYTF
TRBV12-5 | NA | CASGGDKRNEQFF
TRBV5-1 | TRBD1 | CASSLAETGAYEQYF
TRBV28 | NA | CASISGKYNEQFF
TRBV5-1 | TRBD1 | CASSPKTGIPLYEQYF
TRBV20-1 | NA | CSASRGLNTEAFF
TRBV5-1 | TRBD2 | CASSLAPLNSGRADEQFF
TRBV7-9 | NA | CASSSRLAAGGETQYF
TRBV29-1 | NA | CSADRGDTGELFF
TRBV7-2 | NA | CASSFTGWADTQYF
TRBV7-2 | NA | CASSFGRVGEQYF
TRBV2 | TRBD1 | CASITGPRGWTDTQYF
TRBV13 | NA | CASSLGAGIPNNEQYF
TRBV7-2 | NA | CASSLTGLGNQPQHF
TRBV29-1 | TRBD2 | CSVDQLAGGRSEQFF
TRBV10-3 | TRBD1 | CAISEPSGTGLWQFF
TRBV4-3 | NA | CASSQELYQETQYF
TRBV5-4 | TRBD2 | CASSLPGTSYNEQFF
TRBV5-1 | NA | CASGAGLDNEQFF
TRBV12-3/TRBV12-4 | TRBD1 | CASSLGRTGGFNQPQHF
TRBV6-6 | TRBD1 | CASSLSGQGSTEAFF
TRBV10-3 | TRBD2 | CAISEGLAGGSSYEQYF
TRBV23-1 | NA | CASSHGGTQETQYF
TRBV6-2/TRBV6-3 | TRBD1 | CASSRGTGVEQFF
TRBV7-9 | NA | CASSLSGASYEQYF
TRBV20-1 | NA | CSARAGYGYTF